Below, 26 T cell receptor beta chains from the same sample are listed, as sequenced in a study of T cell changes during pregnancy in multiple sclerosis. The protocol was immunoSEQ multiplex PCR, while the TCRdb copy is restricted to in-frame clones and leaves out a portion. The data hold about 77,000 clones, with 75% to 90% observed a single time. This specimen was peripheral blood, taken before pregnancy. Receptor source: a female donor with multiple sclerosis, enrolled in a pregnancy study.

The rearrangement joins TRBV13 to TRBJ1-2; D is unclear. This CDR3 has 15 amino acids. The V and J ends lost 5 bases and 2 bases respectively, with 15 bases between them. CDR1 and CDR2 from the germline V gene are PRHDT and FYEKMQ (reference sequence). The chain's CDR3 is CASSPTQRVNYGYTF. In DNA, the CDR3 is TGTGCCAGCAGCCCAACACAGAGAGTGAACTATGGCTACACCTTC. The variable domain in full, with the rest retrieved from reference TRBV13 and TRBJ1-2, is AAGVIQSPRHLIKEKRETATLKCYPIPRHDTVYWYQQGPGQDPQFLISFYEKMQSDKGSIPDRFSAQQFSDYHSELNMSSLELGDSALYFCASSPTQRVNYGYTFGSGTRLTVV.

The CDR3 loop is CASSRTATGDHNSPLHF. The CDR3 nucleotides are TGTGCCAGTAGTCGAACCGCGACAGGGGATCACAATTCACCCCTCCACTTT. This chain joins TRBV19 and TRBJ1-6; TRBD1 matches 8 bases. The germline gives CDR1 LNHDA, CDR2 SQIVND (reference sequence). This CDR3 contains 17 residues. J gave up 7 bases and V 5 bases, and 13 bases lay outside the gene matches.

This chain connects TRBV5-1 to TRBJ2-1; TRBD2 matches at 8 bases. CDR1 is SGHRS and CDR2 is YFSETQ in the germline V gene. This CDR3 comprises 19 residues. Trimming removed 0 bases from V and 3 bases from J; junction bases left unmatched: 14. The CDR3 DNA sequence: TGCGCCAGCAGCTTGGAGGTAGGGGCGGGGGGCTTTTTCTACAATGAGCAGTTCTTC. This sequence encodes CASSLEVGAGGFFYNEQFF.

The chain is built from TRBV9 and TRBJ1-2; 9 bases are a match to TRBD1. Germline V lookup: CDR1 SGDLS, CDR2 YYNGEE. With 3 bases clipped from V and 4 bases from J, the junction kept 4 bases outside the gene matches. The CDR3 is made up of 14 amino acids. The CDR3 protein is CASSANRGLYGYTF. In DNA, the CDR3 is TGTGCCAGCAGCGCAAACAGGGGGCTCTATGGCTACACCTTC.

The chain carries TRBV19 and TRBJ1-1; TRBD1 is a possible D gene (6 bases). Germline V CDR1 and CDR2: LNHDA, SQIVND (reference sequence). The CDR3 is 15 amino acids. V gave up 0 bases and J gave up 3 bases, with 11 bases separating them. The CDR3 DNA is TGTGCCAGTAGTATAGATCGCAGGGGCGACACTGAAGCTTTCTTT. Amino acids: CASSIDRRGDTEAFF. The whole variable domain, remainder taken from reference TRBV19 and TRBJ1-1, is DGGITQSPKYLFRKEGQNVTLSCEQNLNHDAMYWYRQDPGQGLRLIYYSQIVNDFQKGDIAEGYSVSREKKESFPLTVTSAQKNPTAFYLCASSIDRRGDTEAFFGQGTRLTVV.

This chain uses TRBV11-1 with TRBJ2-7; perhaps TRBD1 as D (6 bases). Germline assignment: CDR1 SGHAT and CDR2 FQDESV (reference sequence). Trimming pared 5 bases from V and 5 bases from J, leaving 19 bases between. The length of the CDR3 is 15 residues. The CDR3 protein is CASSPDSLRGDEQYF. CDR3 in DNA: TGTGCCAGCAGCCCGGACAGTCTCCGAGGGGACGAGCAGTACTTC.

The chain joins TRBV5-1 to TRBJ2-1; TRBD1 is a possible D gene (5 bases). Trimming removed 0 bases at V and 7 bases at J, with 11 bases between. Germline V gene sequence: CDR1 SGHRS, CDR2 YFSETQ. This CDR3 contains 14 residues. The CDR3 DNA sequence: TGCGCCAGCAGCTTGGATCGCAGGGCTAATGAGCAGTTCTTC. This translates into CASSLDRRANEQFF.

This chain connects TRBV4-1 to TRBJ1-2, with D possibly being TRBD1 (5 bases). Germline loops: CDR1 MGHRA, CDR2 YSYEKL. Deletions cut 8 bases from V and 3 bases from J, with 16 bases between. This CDR3 has 14 residues. The CDR3 DNA reads as TGCGCCAGCGGCCCATCTGGGGGGGACTATGGCTACACCTTC. This translates into CASGPSGGDYGYTF.

This clone was counted once. The V call is TRBV5-1, the J call TRBJ1-2; D gene uncertain. Trimming shortened V by 4 bases and J by 0 bases, and 16 bases separated the two germline ends. This CDR3 has 16 amino acids. The germline V gene has CDR1 SGHRS and CDR2 YFSETQ. Here the CDR3 DNA reads TGCGCCAGCAGCCCAGCGGACGGATCTTCTAACTATGGCTACACCTTC. Its translation is CASSPADGSSNYGYTF. Based on the CDR3 plus reference TRBV5-1 and TRBJ1-2, the full variable domain is KAGVTQTPRYLIKTRGQQVTLSCSPISGHRSVSWYQQTPGQGLQFLFEYFSETQRNKGNFPGRFSGRQFSNSRSEMNVSTLELGDSALYLCASSPADGSSNYGYTFGSGTRLTVV.

J is TRBJ2-3 and V is TRBV5-1, with 7 bases matching TRBD1. Germline-derived CDR1 and CDR2 are SGHRS and YFSETQ. The CDR3 length is 15 residues. V lost 4 bases, J lost 2 bases, and 7 bases stayed unmatched. This chain's CDR3 is CASSHRDSNTDTQYF. The CDR3 bases are TGCGCCAGCAGCCACCGGGACAGTAACACAGATACGCAGTATTTT.

The rearrangement links TRBV4-3 to TRBJ1-2; possible D gene TRBD1, 5 bases. CDR3 length equals 15 residues. Germline V gene data show CDR1 as LGHNA and CDR2 as YSLEER. Trimming removed 0 bases from V and 5 bases from J, with 13 bases in between. The CDR3 DNA is TGCGCCAGCAGCCAAGATGGGGCCTATAGGTATGGCTACACCTTC. Translation: CASSQDGAYRYGYTF.

V and J are TRBV5-5 and TRBJ2-7; D is possibly TRBD1 (6 bases). Germline CDR1 SGHKS, CDR2 YYEKEE (reference sequence). The V end lost 5 bases, the J end lost 1 base, and 10 bases lay between the germline ends. This CDR3 has 13 amino acids. CDR3 DNA sequence: TGTGCCAGCAGGGGCGGACAGTCCTACGAGCAGTACTTC. It is translated as CASRGGQSYEQYF.

The chain links TRBV28 to TRBJ1-2, with 9 bases matching TRBD1. The length of the CDR3 is 13 residues. The germline CDR1 and CDR2 sequences are MDHEN and SYDVKM. With 8 bases clipped from V and 6 bases from J, the junction kept 7 bases outside the gene matches. The CDR3 DNA sequence: TGTGCCAGCCTTACGGGACAGGGTCATGGCTACACCTTC. It yields the protein CASLTGQGHGYTF.

The gene calls are TRBV28 and TRBJ1-6; D may be TRBD1 (5 bases). Germline V gene data show CDR1 as MDHEN and CDR2 as SYDVKM. This CDR3 has 14 residues. V lost 5 bases, J lost 8 bases, and 13 bases lay in between. The CDR3 DNA follows: TGTGCCAGCAGTAAGAAGGGGTACGATTCACCCCTCCACTTT. Amino acid sequence: CASSKKGYDSPLHF.

This clone appeared a single time. This CDR3 reads CASSYSPGGPGELFF. The CDR3 nucleotides are TGTGCCAGCAGTTACTCGCCCGGGGGGCCCGGGGAGCTGTTTTTT. The V and J genes are TRBV6-5 and TRBJ2-2, with a possible D match to TRBD2 (7 bases). Per the germline V gene, CDR1 is MNHEY and CDR2 is SVGAGI. V shed 0 bases and J shed 6 bases, with 11 bases lying between them. CDR3 size: 15 residues.

V gene TRBV9 combines with J gene TRBJ2-7; 7 nucleotides line up with TRBD1. The germline CDR1 and CDR2 sequences are SGDLS and YYNGEE. Trimming removed 3 bases from V and 0 bases from J; junction bases left unmatched: 6. This CDR3 is 15 amino acids long. The CDR3 loop reads CASSATWDSSYEQYF. The CDR3 nucleotides are TGTGCCAGCAGCGCCACATGGGACAGCTCCTACGAGCAGTACTTC.

This chain links TRBV11-2 with TRBJ2-7, with 8 bases fitting TRBD1. The CDR3 is 15 amino acids. The J segment lost 0 bases and the V segment lost 4 bases, leaving 5 bases of the junction unmatched. Germline V gene lookup returns CDR1 SGHAT and CDR2 FQNNGV. The chain's CDR3 is CASSYRTGSSYEQYF. DNA for the CDR3: TGTGCCAGCAGCTATCGGACAGGGAGCTCCTACGAGCAGTACTTC.

The chain couples TRBV5-5 to TRBJ2-3, with 11 bases matching TRBD2. This CDR3 has 15 residues. V lost 4 bases, J lost 6 bases, and 7 bases stayed unmatched. Germline V CDR1 and CDR2: SGHKS, YYEKEE (reference sequence). The CDR3 loop is CASSALPSGGDTQYF. The CDR3 nucleotides are TGTGCCAGCAGCGCGCTGCCTAGCGGGGGGGATACGCAGTATTTT.

This sequence joins TRBV4-1 and TRBJ2-1; tentatively, D is TRBD2 (6 bases). Trimming removed 6 bases at V and 0 bases at J, with 12 bases between. Germline loops: CDR1 MGHRA, CDR2 YSYEKL. The CDR3 extends over 15 amino acids. The CDR3 DNA reads TGCGCCAGCAGGAGAATAGCGGACTCCTACAATGAGCAGTTCTTC. Amino acids: CASRRIADSYNEQFF.

The rearrangement links TRBV7-9 to TRBJ1-1, with D possibly matching TRBD1 (5 bases). Germline values: CDR1 SEHNR, CDR2 FQNEAQ (reference sequence). V gave up 5 bases and J gave up 0 bases, with 16 bases separating them. This CDR3 spans 16 amino acids. The CDR3 DNA reads as TGTGCCAGCAGCCGCGCGGGACGGCCGATGAACACTGAAGCTTTCTTT. This codes for CASSRAGRPMNTEAFF.

V usage is TRBV23-1 and J usage is TRBJ1-2, with 7 bases identical to TRBD1. TRBV23-1 carries the ORF label, with uncertain function. This CDR3 has 13 amino acids. V trimming: 0 bases; J trimming: 6 bases; junction bases outside the gene matches: 1. CDR3 sequence (DNA): TGCGCCAGCAGTCAATCGACAGGGAATGGCTACACCTTC. Encoded protein: CASSQSTGNGYTF.

This chain connects TRBV27 to TRBJ1-2; D is perhaps TRBD1 (6 bases). This CDR3 contains 15 residues. CDR1 and CDR2 (germline): MNHEY, SMNVEV (reference sequence). Trimming removed 2 bases at V and 6 bases at J, with 16 bases between. CDR3 protein: CASSLSRGGADGYTF. The CDR3 bases are TGTGCCAGCAGTTTAAGTCGGGGGGGCGCGGATGGCTACACCTTC.

The chain is built from TRBV18 and TRBJ2-1; D unclear. The CDR3 totals 14 residues. Germline CDR1 KGHSH, CDR2 LQKENI. V lost 3 bases, J lost 4 bases, and 10 bases lay in between. The CDR3 DNA follows: TGTGCCAGCTCACCCTCGGCGGTGTACAATGAGCAGTTCTTC. Translated, it gives CASSPSAVYNEQFF.

The V call is TRBV11-2, the J call TRBJ1-1; TRBD1 matches 7 bases. The germline CDR1 and CDR2 sequences are SGHAT and FQNNGV. The ends lost 5 bases at V and 7 bases at J; junction bases unmatched: 10. The CDR3 length is 14 residues. The CDR3 is CASSPRRQGGEAFF. The CDR3 coding sequence is TGTGCCAGCAGCCCCAGGAGACAGGGCGGTGAAGCTTTCTTT.

This chain connects TRBV5-5 to TRBJ1-4, with unresolved D. The germline V gene has CDR1 SGHKS and CDR2 YYEKEE (reference sequence). The CDR3 extends over 16 amino acids. Trimming shortened V by 3 bases and J by 1 base, and 13 bases separated the two germline ends. CDR3 region: CASSYLGVVTNEKLFF. Written as DNA, the CDR3 is TGTGCCAGCAGCTACCTCGGGGTGGTAACTAATGAAAAACTGTTTTTT.

The chain combines TRBV30 with TRBJ1-5, with a possible D match to TRBD1 (6 bases). V lost 4 bases and J 0 bases, leaving 16 bases between the germline ends. The CDR3 extends over 16 amino acids. Germline assignment: CDR1 GTSNPN and CDR2 SVGIG (reference sequence). CDR3 DNA: TGTGCCTGGACCGGGGGGGCAGAAGATAGCAATCAGCCCCAGCATTTT. This sequence encodes CAWTGGAEDSNQPQHF.